The 19 T cell receptor beta chains below come from one sample, sequenced in a study of identifying expanded T cells in peripheral blood. Libraries were prepared by immunoSEQ multiplex PCR; TCRdb keeps only in-frame clonotypes and omits some of them. The table lists about 100,000 clones, about 87% of them singletons. The specimen was blood. Every receptor here comes from a person aged 18 to 75 in good health.

This clone occurred once. The J gene is TRBJ2-1, the V gene TRBV9, with D maybe TRBD1 (6 bases). The germline V gene encodes CDR1 SGDLS and CDR2 YYNGEE. V lost 0 bases to trimming and J lost 5 bases, with 9 bases between them. This CDR3 contains 14 residues. The CDR3 loop is CASSVGQANNEQFF. The CDR3 DNA reads as TGTGCCAGCAGCGTAGGACAGGCCAACAATGAGCAGTTCTTC.

This chain links TRBV6-6 with TRBJ1-5; no clear D. Germline V gene data show CDR1 as MNHNY and CDR2 as SVGAGI (reference sequence). Trimming stripped 4 bases from V and 0 bases from J, with 10 bases between. The CDR3 sequence is 15 residues long. CDR3 in DNA: TGTGCCAGCAGTTTAGGGCTTTATAGCAATCAGCCCCAGCATTTT. Its protein product is CASSLGLYSNQPQHF.

The chain carries TRBV7-8 and TRBJ2-7; 8 bases match TRBD1. With 0 bases clipped from V and 5 bases from J, the junction kept 6 bases outside the gene matches. Germline V CDR1 and CDR2: SGHVS, FQNEAQ. The length of the CDR3 is 15 residues. Here the CDR3 reads CASSLAQGARDEQYF. In DNA form, the CDR3 reads TGTGCCAGCAGCTTAGCGCAGGGGGCACGGGACGAGCAGTACTTC.

The V call is TRBV7-8, the J call TRBJ2-7; no clear D gene. Germline V CDR1 and CDR2: SGHVS, FQNEAQ. The CDR3 runs 15 residues. Trimming shortened V by 1 base and J by 3 bases, and 13 bases separated the two germline ends. CDR3 DNA sequence: TGTGCCAGCAGCTTAGGGGCCCTAAGGCGCTACGAGCAGTACTTC. Protein sequence: CASSLGALRRYEQYF.

The V call is TRBV7-9, the J call TRBJ2-3; D is unresolved. V shed 3 bases and J shed 3 bases, with 10 bases lying between them. The CDR3 extends over 14 amino acids. Germline assignment: CDR1 SEHNR and CDR2 FQNEAQ (reference sequence). For the CDR3, the DNA is TGTGCCAGCAGCTTTTTCCTCTCGACAGATACGCAGTATTTT. Protein sequence: CASSFFLSTDTQYF.

V is TRBV5-4 and J is TRBJ1-2; possibly TRBD1 for D (5 bases). Germline V gene lookup returns CDR1 SGHNT and CDR2 YYREEE (reference sequence). The CDR3 is 14 amino acids. Trimming took 1 base from V and 6 from J, leaving 13 bases between them. CDR3 in DNA: TGTGCCAGCAGCTTGTCCCAGGGCGCAAATGGCTACACCTTC. Its protein product is CASSLSQGANGYTF.

This chain uses TRBV28 with TRBJ2-3; D may be TRBD2 (5 bases). The germline V gene encodes CDR1 MDHEN and CDR2 SYDVKM. The V end lost 4 bases, the J end lost 5 bases, and 16 bases lay between the germline ends. CDR3 length equals 15 residues. The DNA of the CDR3 is TGTGCCAGCAGTTACGGGGTTCGGTTTGGAGATACGCAGTATTTT. Translation gives CASSYGVRFGDTQYF.

The chain has TRBV9 and TRBJ2-2, with TRBD1 matching 7 bases. V dropped 2 bases and J dropped 9; count of bases not matched to a gene: 7. The germline CDR1 and CDR2 sequences are SGDLS and YYNGEE. This CDR3 has 14 residues. The CDR3 here is CASSVGTARRELFF. CDR3 sequence (DNA): TGTGCCAGCAGCGTGGGGACAGCCCGTCGGGAGCTGTTTTTT.

The rearrangement links TRBV9 to TRBJ2-1; 8 nucleotides match TRBD2. The CDR3 extends over 13 amino acids. The germline CDR1 and CDR2 sequences are SGDLS and YYNGEE. Trimming took 1 base from V and 9 from J; bases not matched to a gene: 3. Here the CDR3 reads CASSVPGGTEQFF. The CDR3 nucleotides are TGTGCCAGCAGCGTACCGGGGGGGACTGAGCAGTTCTTC.

The table lists this clone with a few counts. The chain employs TRBV13 and TRBJ1-2; no clear D gene. From germline, CDR1 is PRHDT and CDR2 FYEKMQ (reference sequence). This CDR3 is 11 amino acids long. V shed 2 bases and J shed 7 bases, with 5 bases lying between them. CDR3 nucleotide sequence: TGTGCCAGCAGCTTAAAGGGTGGCTACACCTTC. Its protein product is CASSLKGGYTF. Based on the CDR3 plus reference TRBV13 and TRBJ1-2, the full variable domain is AAGVIQSPRHLIKEKRETATLKCYPIPRHDTVYWYQQGPGQDPQFLISFYEKMQSDKGSIPDRFSAQQFSDYHSELNMSSLELGDSALYFCASSLKGGYTFGSGTRLTVV.

The chain couples TRBV10-3 to TRBJ1-4; D ambiguous. The CDR3 spans 16 residues. CDR1 is ENHRY, CDR2 SYGVKD, per germline. Trimming shortened V by 0 bases and J by 0 bases, and 8 bases separated the two germline ends. The CDR3 is CAISESSAATNEKLFF. The CDR3 DNA reads TGTGCCATCAGTGAGTCTTCCGCCGCAACTAATGAAAAACTGTTTTTT.

The genes are TRBV10-3 and TRBJ2-1, with a weak D call TRBD2 (7 bases). Germline V gives CDR1 ENHRY, CDR2 SYGVKD. Trimming shortened V by 8 bases and J by 3 bases, and 14 bases separated the two germline ends. This CDR3 has 14 residues. The CDR3 protein is CAIRRGADYNEQFF. The CDR3 region has the DNA TGTGCCATCCGACGGGGGGCCGACTACAATGAGCAGTTCTTC.

J is TRBJ2-4 and V is TRBV7-5; TRBD1 was called by the table and not checked on the DNA. TRBV7-5 is designated a pseudogene. The CDR3 consists of 16 residues. CDR3 nucleotides: TGTGCCAGAAGCTTAAGACGATCAGGGGCCAAAAACATTCAGTACTTC. Translated: CARSLRRSGAKNIQYF.

This sequence joins TRBV7-2 and TRBJ2-7; TRBD1 aligns across 9 bases. Germline V lookup: CDR1 SGHTA, CDR2 FQGNSA. This CDR3 has 15 residues. J was trimmed by 3 bases and V by 6 bases; bases with no gene match: 9. CDR3 in DNA: TGTGCCAGCAGTCTAACCGGGACAGGGTTCTACGAGCAGTACTTC. This codes for CASSLTGTGFYEQYF.

In its sample, this clone was seen a few times. This chain uses TRBV19 with TRBJ2-4; 7 nucleotides line up with TRBD1. Germline V gives CDR1 LNHDA, CDR2 SQIVND (reference sequence). Germline trimming cut 5 bases from V and 7 bases from J; bases unmatched to any gene: 14. The length of the CDR3 is 16 residues. In DNA, the CDR3 is TGTGCCAGTAGTGGTTTAGGGCAGGGGGTATCGAACATTCAGTACTTC. The encoded protein is CASSGLGQGVSNIQYF.

The rearrangement links TRBV29-1 to TRBJ2-3; D gene unclear. CDR1 and CDR2 (germline): SQVTM, ANQGSEA. V gave up 3 bases and J gave up 0 bases, with 4 bases separating them. The CDR3 runs to 12 residues. DNA for the CDR3: TGCAGCGTTGATCACAGCACAGATACGCAGTATTTT. Residues: CSVDHSTDTQYF.

This clone was observed a few times. The rearrangement joins TRBV6-1 to TRBJ1-6; D is unresolved. The CDR3 loop spans 13 amino acids. V lost 6 bases to trimming and J lost 9 bases, with 12 bases between them. CDR1 MNHNS and CDR2 SASEGT come from the germline V gene. CDR3 sequence reads: CASRGQITSPLHF. Written as DNA, the CDR3 is TGTGCCAGCAGAGGCCAGATAACTTCACCCCTCCACTTT.

DNA of the CDR3: TGCAGCGGCGCTCCCGGGGCACCAGCGAACACCGGGGAGCTGTTTTTT. Translated: CSGAPGAPANTGELFF. The chain is built from TRBV29-1 and TRBJ2-2; D could derive from TRBD1 or TRBD2 (5 bases each). CDR3 length equals 16 residues. Germline-derived CDR1 and CDR2 are SQVTM and ANQGSEA. V lost 7 bases to trimming and J lost 0 bases, with 18 bases between them.

This chain connects TRBV7-9 to TRBJ2-5, with 7 bases identical to TRBD2. V shed 5 bases, J shed 5 bases, and the junction held 8 bases outside the gene matches. The CDR3 runs 14 residues. Germline CDR1 reads SEHNR; CDR2 reads FQNEAQ (reference sequence). In nucleotides, the CDR3 is TGTGCCAGCAGCGCCGAGCGGGGATGGGAGACCCAGTACTTC. This sequence encodes CASSAERGWETQYF.